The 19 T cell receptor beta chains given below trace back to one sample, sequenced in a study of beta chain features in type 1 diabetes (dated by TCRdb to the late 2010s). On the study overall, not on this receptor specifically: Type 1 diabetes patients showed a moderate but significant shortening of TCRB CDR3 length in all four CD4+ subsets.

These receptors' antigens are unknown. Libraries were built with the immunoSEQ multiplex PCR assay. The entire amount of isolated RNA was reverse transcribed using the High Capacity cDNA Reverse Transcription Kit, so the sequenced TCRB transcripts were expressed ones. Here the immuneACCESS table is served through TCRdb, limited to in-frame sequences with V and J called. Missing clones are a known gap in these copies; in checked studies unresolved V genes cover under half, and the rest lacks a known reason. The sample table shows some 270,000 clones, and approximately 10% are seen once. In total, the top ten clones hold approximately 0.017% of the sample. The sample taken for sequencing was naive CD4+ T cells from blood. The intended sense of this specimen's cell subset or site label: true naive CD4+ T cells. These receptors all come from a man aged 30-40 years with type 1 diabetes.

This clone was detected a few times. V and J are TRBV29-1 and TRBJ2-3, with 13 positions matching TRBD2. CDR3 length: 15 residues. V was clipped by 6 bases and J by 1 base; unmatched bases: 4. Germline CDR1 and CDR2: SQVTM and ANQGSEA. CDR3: CSVSGLAGGTDTQYF. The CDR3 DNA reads TGCAGCGTATCAGGACTAGCGGGGGGCACAGATACGCAGTATTTT.

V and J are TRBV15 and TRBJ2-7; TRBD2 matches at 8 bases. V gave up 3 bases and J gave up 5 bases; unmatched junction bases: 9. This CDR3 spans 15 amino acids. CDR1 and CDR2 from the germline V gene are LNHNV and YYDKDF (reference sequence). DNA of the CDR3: TGTGCCACCAGCAGGGTCGGGAGGGGCCCGAACGAGCAGTACTTC. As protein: CATSRVGRGPNEQYF.

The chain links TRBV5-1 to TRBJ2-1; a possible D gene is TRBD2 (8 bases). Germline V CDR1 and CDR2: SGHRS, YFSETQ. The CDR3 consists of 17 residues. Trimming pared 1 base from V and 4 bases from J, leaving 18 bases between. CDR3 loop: CASSLSGLAGGYNEQFF. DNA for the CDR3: TGCGCCAGCAGCTTGTCTGGACTAGCAGGGGGTTACAATGAGCAGTTCTTC.

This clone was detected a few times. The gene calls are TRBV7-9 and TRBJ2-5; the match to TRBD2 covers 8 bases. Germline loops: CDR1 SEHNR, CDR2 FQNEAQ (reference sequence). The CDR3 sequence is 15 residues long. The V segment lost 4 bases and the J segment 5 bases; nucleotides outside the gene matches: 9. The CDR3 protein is CASSYWMVAGETQYF. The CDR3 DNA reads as TGTGCCAGCAGCTACTGGATGGTAGCGGGGGAGACCCAGTACTTC.

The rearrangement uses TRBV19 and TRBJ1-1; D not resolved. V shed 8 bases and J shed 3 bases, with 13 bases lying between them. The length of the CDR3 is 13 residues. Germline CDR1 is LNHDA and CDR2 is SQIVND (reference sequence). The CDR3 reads CASGRGWDTEAFF. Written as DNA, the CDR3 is TGTGCCAGTGGCCGCGGGTGGGACACTGAAGCTTTCTTT. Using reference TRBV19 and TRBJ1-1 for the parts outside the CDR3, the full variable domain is DGGITQSPKYLFRKEGQNVTLSCEQNLNHDAMYWYRQDPGQGLRLIYYSQIVNDFQKGDIAEGYSVSREKKESFPLTVTSAQKNPTAFYLCASGRGWDTEAFFGQGTRLTVV.

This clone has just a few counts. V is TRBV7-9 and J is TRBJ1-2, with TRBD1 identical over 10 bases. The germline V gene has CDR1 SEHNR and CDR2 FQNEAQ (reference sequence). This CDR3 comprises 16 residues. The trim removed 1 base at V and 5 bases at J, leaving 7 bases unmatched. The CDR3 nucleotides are TGTGCCAGCAGCTTAGACATCCGGGACAGGGGTTATGGCTACACCTTC. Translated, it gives CASSLDIRDRGYGYTF.

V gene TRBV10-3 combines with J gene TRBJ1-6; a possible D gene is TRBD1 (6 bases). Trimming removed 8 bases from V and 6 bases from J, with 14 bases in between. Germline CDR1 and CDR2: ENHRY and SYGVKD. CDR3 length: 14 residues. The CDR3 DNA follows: TGTGCCATCGGAACGGACAGATTTAATTCACCCCTCCACTTT. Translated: CAIGTDRFNSPLHF.

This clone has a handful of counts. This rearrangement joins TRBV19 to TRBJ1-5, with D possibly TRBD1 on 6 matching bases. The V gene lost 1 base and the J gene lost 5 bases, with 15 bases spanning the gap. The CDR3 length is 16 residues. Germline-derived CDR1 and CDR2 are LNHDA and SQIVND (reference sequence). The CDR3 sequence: CASSIVQGLPDQPQHF. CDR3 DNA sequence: TGTGCCAGTAGTATAGTTCAGGGGCTCCCAGATCAGCCCCAGCATTTT. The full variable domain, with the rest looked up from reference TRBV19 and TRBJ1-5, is DGGITQSPKYLFRKEGQNVTLSCEQNLNHDAMYWYRQDPGQGLRLIYYSQIVNDFQKGDIAEGYSVSREKKESFPLTVTSAQKNPTAFYLCASSIVQGLPDQPQHFGDGTRLSIL.

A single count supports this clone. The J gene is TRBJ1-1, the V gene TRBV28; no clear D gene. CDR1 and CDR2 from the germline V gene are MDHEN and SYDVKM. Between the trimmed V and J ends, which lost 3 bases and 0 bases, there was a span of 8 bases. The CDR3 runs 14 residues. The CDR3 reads CASSLGSMNTEAFF. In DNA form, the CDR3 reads TGTGCCAGCAGTTTGGGCAGCATGAACACTGAAGCTTTCTTT. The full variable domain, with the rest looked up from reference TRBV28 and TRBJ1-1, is DVKVTQSSRYLVKRTGEKVFLECVQDMDHENMFWYRQDPGLGLRLIYFSYDVKMKEKGDIPEGYSVSREKKERFSLILESASTNQTSMYLCASSLGSMNTEAFFGQGTRLTVV.

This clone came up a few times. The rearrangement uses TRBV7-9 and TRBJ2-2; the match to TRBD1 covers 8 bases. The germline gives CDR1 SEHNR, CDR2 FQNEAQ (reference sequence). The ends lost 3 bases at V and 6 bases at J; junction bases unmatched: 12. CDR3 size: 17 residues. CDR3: CASSFGAGGVEAGELFF. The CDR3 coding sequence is TGTGCCAGCAGCTTCGGAGCAGGGGGCGTAGAAGCCGGGGAGCTGTTTTTT.

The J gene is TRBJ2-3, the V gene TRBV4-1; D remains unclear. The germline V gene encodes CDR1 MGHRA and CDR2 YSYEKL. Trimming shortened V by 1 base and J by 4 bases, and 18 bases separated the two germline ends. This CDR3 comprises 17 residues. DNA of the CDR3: TGCGCCAGCAGCCAAGGGCCCGCTGTCGGGTTACCAGATACGCAGTATTTT. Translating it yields CASSQGPAVGLPDTQYF.

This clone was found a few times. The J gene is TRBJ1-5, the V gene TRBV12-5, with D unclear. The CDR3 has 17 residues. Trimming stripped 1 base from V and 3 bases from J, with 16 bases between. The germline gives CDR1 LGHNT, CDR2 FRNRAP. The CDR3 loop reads CASGLALSEGLNQPQHF. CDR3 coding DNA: TGTGCTAGTGGTTTGGCACTTTCCGAGGGTCTCAATCAGCCCCAGCATTTT.

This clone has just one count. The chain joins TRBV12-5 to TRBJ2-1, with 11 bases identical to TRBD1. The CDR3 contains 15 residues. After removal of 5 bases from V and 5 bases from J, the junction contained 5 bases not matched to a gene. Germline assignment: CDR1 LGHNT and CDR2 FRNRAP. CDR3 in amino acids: CASGPGTGGDNEQFF. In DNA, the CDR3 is TGTGCTAGTGGTCCCGGGACAGGGGGGGACAATGAGCAGTTCTTC.

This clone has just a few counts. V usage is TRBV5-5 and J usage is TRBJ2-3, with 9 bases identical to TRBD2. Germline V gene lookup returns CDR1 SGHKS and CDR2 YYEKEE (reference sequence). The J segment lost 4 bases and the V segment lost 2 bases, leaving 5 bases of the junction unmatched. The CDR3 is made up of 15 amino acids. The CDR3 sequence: CASSLAGGGADTQYF. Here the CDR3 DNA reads TGTGCCAGCAGCTTAGCGGGAGGCGGGGCAGATACGCAGTATTTT.

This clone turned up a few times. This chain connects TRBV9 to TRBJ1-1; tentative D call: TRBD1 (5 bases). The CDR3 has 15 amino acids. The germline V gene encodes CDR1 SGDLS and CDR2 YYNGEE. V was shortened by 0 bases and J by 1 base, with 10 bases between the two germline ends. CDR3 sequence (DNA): TGTGCCAGCAGCGTAGGTCAGGGTCGGAACACTGAAGCTTTCTTT. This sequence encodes CASSVGQGRNTEAFF.

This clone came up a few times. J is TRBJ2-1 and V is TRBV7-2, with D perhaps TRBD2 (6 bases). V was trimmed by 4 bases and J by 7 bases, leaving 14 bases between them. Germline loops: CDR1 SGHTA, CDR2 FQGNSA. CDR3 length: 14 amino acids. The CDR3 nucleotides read TGTGCCAGCAGCTGGTCGTGGACTAATAATGAGCAGTTCTTC. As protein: CASSWSWTNNEQFF.

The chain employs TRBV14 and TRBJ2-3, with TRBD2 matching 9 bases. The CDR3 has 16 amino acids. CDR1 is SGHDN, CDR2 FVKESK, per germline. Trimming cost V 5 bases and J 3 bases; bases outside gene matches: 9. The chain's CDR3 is CASSSGRTSATDTQYF. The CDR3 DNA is TGTGCCAGCAGCTCGGGGAGGACTAGCGCAACAGATACGCAGTATTTT.

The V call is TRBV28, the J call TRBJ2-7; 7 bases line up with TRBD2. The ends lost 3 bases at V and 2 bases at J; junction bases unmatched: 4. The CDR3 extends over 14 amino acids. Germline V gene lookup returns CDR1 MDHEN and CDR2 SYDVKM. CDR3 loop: CASSLYGGTYEQYF. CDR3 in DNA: TGTGCCAGCAGTTTGTACGGGGGGACCTACGAGCAGTACTTC.

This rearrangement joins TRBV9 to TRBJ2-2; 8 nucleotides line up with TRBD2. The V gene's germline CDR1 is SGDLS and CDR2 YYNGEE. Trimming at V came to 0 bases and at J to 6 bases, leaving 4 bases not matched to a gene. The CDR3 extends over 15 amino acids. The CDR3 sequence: CASSVAGGRPGELFF. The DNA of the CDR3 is TGTGCCAGCAGCGTAGCGGGGGGGAGACCCGGGGAGCTGTTTTTT.